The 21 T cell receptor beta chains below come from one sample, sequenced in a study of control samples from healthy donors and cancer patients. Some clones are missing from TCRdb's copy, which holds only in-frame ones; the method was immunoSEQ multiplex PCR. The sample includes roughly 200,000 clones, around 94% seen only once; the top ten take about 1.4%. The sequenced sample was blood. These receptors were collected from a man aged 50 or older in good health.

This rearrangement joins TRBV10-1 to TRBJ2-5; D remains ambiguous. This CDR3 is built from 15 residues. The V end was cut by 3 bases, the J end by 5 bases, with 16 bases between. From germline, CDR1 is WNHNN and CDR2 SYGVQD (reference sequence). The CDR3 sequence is CASSDLGQTGETQYF. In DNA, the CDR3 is TGCGCCAGCAGTGATTTGGGTCAGACTGGGGAGACCCAGTACTTC.

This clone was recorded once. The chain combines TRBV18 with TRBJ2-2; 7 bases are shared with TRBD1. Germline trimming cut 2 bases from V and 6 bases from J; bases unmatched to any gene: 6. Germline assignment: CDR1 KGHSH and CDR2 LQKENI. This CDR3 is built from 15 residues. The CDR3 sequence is CASSPGTVSAGELFF. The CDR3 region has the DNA TGTGCCAGCTCACCAGGGACAGTAAGCGCCGGGGAGCTGTTTTTT.

The CDR3 sequence: CASSFSSVITDTQYF. Written as DNA, the CDR3 is TGTGCCAGCAGTTTCTCTTCCGTCATCACAGATACGCAGTATTTT. The J gene is TRBJ2-3, the V gene TRBV28; D is unclear. This CDR3 region has 15 residues. Germline CDR1 and CDR2: MDHEN and SYDVKM. V was shortened by 3 bases and J by 2 bases, with 12 bases between the two germline ends.

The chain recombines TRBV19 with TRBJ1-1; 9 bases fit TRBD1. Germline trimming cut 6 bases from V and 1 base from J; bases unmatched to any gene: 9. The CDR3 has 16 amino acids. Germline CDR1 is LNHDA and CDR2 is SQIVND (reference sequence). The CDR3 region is CASRTDRGQGNTEAFF. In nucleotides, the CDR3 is TGTGCCAGTAGGACCGACCGGGGACAGGGGAACACTGAAGCTTTCTTT.

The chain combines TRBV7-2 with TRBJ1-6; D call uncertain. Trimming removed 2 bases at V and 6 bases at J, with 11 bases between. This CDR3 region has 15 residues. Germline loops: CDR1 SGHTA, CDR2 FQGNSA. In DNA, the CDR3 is TGTGCCAGCAGCTTAAAGGACGCCAGTAATTCACCCCTCCACTTT. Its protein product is CASSLKDASNSPLHF.

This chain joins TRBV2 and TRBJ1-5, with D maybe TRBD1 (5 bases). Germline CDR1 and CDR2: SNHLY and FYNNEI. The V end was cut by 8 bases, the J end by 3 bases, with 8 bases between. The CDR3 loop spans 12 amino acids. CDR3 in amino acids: CASDSFNQPQHF. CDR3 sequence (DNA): TGTGCCAGCGACAGTTTCAATCAGCCCCAGCATTTT.

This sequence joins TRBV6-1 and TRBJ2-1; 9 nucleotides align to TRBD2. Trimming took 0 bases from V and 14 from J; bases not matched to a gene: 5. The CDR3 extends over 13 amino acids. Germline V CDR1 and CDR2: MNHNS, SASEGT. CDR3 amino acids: CASSEALRTSEFF. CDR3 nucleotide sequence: TGTGCCAGCAGTGAAGCGCTTCGGACTAGCGAGTTCTTC.

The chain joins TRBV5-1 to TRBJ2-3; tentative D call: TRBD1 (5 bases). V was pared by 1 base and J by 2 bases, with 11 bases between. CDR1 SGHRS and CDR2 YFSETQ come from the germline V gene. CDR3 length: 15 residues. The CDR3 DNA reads TGCGCCAGCAGCTTGATACAGGCAGACACAGATACGCAGTATTTT. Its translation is CASSLIQADTDTQYF.

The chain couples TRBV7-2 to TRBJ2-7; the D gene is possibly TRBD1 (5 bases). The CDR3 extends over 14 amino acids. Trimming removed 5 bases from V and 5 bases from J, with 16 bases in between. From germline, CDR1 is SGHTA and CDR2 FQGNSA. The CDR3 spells CASSDSVGSDEQYF. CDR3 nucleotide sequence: TGTGCCAGCAGCGACAGTGTAGGGTCGGACGAGCAGTACTTC.

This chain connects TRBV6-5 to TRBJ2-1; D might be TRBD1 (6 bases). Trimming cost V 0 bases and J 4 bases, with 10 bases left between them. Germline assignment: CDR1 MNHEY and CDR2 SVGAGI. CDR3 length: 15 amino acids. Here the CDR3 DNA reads TGTGCCAGCAGTTACTCAGCAGGGGAATACAATGAGCAGTTCTTC. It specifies CASSYSAGEYNEQFF.

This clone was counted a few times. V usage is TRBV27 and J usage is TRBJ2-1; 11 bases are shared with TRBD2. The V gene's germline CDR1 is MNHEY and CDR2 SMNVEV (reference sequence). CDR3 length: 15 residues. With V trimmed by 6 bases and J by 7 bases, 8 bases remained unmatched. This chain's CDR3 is CASRLAGGDPNEQFF. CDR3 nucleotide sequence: TGTGCCAGCAGGTTAGCGGGGGGGGACCCAAATGAGCAGTTCTTC.

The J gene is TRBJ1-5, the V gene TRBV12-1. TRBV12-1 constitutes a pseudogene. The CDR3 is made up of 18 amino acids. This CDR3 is CASSFPAGGGISNQPQHF. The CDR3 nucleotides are TGTGCCAGCAGCTTTCCGGCCGGGGGAGGGATTAGCAATCAGCCCCAGCATTTT.

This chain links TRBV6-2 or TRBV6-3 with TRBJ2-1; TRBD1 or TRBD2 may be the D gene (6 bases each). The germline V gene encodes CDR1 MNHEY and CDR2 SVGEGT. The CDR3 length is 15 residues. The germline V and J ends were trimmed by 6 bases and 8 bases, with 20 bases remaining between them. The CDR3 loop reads CASSKEGGPNDEQFF. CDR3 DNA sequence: TGTGCCAGCAGCAAGGAAGGGGGGCCTAACGATGAGCAGTTCTTC.

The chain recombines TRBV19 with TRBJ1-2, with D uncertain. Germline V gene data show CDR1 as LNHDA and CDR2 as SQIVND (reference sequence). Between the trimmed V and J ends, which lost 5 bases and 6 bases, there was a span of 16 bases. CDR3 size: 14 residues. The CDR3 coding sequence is TGTGCCAGTAGTCGAACCGACCAAGCCGATGGCTACACCTTC. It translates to CASSRTDQADGYTF.

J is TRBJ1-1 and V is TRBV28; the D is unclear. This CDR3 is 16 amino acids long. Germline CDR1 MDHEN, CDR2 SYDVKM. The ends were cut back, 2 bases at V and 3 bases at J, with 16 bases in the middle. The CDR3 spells CASSLSGSPSYTEAFF. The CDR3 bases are TGTGCCAGCAGTTTAAGTGGGTCCCCGTCATACACTGAAGCTTTCTTT.

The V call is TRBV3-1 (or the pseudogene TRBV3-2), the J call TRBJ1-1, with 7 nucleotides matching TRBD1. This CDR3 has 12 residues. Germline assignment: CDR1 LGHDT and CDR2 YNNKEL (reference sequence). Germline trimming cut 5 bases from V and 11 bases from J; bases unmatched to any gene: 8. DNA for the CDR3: TGTGCCAGCAGCTCCCCCGGGACAGAGGCTTTCTTT. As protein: CASSSPGTEAFF.

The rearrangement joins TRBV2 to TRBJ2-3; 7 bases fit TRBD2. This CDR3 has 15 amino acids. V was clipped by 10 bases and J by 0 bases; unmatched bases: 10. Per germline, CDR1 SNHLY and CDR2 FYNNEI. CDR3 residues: CATRPGGTSTDTQYF. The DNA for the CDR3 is TGTGCCACCCGACCGGGGGGAACAAGCACAGATACGCAGTATTTT.

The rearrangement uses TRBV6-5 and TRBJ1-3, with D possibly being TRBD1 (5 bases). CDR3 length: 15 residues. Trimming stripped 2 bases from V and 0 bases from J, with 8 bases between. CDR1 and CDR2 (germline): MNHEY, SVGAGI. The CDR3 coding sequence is TGTGCCAGCAGTTACAATCAGGGCTCTGGAAACACCATATATTTT. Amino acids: CASSYNQGSGNTIYF.

The CDR3 DNA is TGCGCCAGCAGCCAAACCCCCCACGGGACAGGAACCAACTATGGCTACACCTTC. This encodes CASSQTPHGTGTNYGYTF. The rearrangement uses TRBV4-3 and TRBJ1-2; 8 nucleotides line up with TRBD1. Germline V CDR1 and CDR2: LGHNA, YSLEER. The V gene end was trimmed by 2 bases and the J gene end by 2 bases; junction bases not matched to a gene: 13. The CDR3 consists of 18 residues.

The CDR3 region is CASSLITGSDTQYF. In nucleotides, the CDR3 is TGCGCCAGCAGCTTGATAACAGGATCAGATACGCAGTATTTT. V is TRBV5-1 and J is TRBJ2-3; D possibly corresponds to TRBD1 (5 bases). The CDR3 sequence is 14 residues long. V was cut by 1 base and J by 4 bases, with 10 bases left in between. Germline CDR1 is SGHRS and CDR2 is YFSETQ.

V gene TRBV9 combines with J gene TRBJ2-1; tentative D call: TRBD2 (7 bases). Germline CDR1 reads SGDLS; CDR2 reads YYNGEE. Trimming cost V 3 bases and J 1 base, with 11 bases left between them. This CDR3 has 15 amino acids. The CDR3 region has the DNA TGTGCCAGCAGCGCGGGGGGCCAATCCTACAATGAGCAGTTCTTC. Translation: CASSAGGQSYNEQFF. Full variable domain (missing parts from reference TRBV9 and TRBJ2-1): DSGVTQTPKHLITATGQRVTLRCSPRSGDLSVYWYQQSLDQGLQFLIQYYNGEERAKGNILERFSAQQFPDLHSELNLSSLELGDSALYFCASSAGGQSYNEQFFGPGTRLTVL.